A selection of T cell receptor beta chains follows, all from one sample in a study of CD8 T cells in ankylosing spondylitis. TCRdb independently ran MiXCR on the 5' RACE reads; one entry per CDR3 protein. Found here are 150,000 to 200,000 distinct CDR3 sequences, 10% to 15% of them singletons; the top ten hold around 10%. Source material: blood, either unsorted or a sorted T cell fraction (not recorded which). These receptors were collected from a female donor with ankylosing spondylitis or in good health (not recorded which). CDR3s include the opening cysteine and the closing phenylalanine or tryptophan. The order of the fields is D gene, clone size, J gene, V gene, CDR3 protein, CDR3 DNA. The D gene is left open where the match is weak. Size is omitted from some rows. Given values are once, few, many or a class for expanded clones.

>NA|many|TRBJ1-3|TRBV7-2
CASSLGVSSGNTIYF
TGTGCCAGCAGCTTAGGGGTGAGCTCTGGAAACACCATATATTTT
>TRBD2|many|TRBJ2-7|TRBV29-1
CSVDRLAGGEQYF
TGCAGCGTTGACAGGCTAGCGGGTGGCGAGCAGTACTTC
>NA|NA|TRBJ2-6|TRBV7-2
CASTEVSSGANVLTF
TGTGCCAGCACGGAGGTTAGCTCTGGGGCCAACGTCCTGACTTTC
>NA|few|TRBJ1-6|TRBV5-1
CASRNQGGSPLHF
TGCGCCAGCAGGAATCAGGGAGGATCACCCCTCCACTTT
>TRBD1|many|TRBJ1-2|TRBV12-3/TRBV12-4
CASSTTTGGSANYGYTF
TGTGCCAGCAGTACCACGACAGGGGGCTCAGCTAACTATGGCTACACCTTC
>TRBD2|many|TRBJ2-1|TRBV5-1
CASSSGLAGGRNEQFF
TGCGCCAGCAGCTCGGGACTAGCGGGAGGGCGCAATGAGCAGTTCTTC
>TRBD2|NA|TRBJ2-2|TRBV11-3
CASSSSGTMNTGELFF
TGTGCCAGCAGCTCCAGCGGGACTATGAACACCGGGGAGCTGTTTTTT
>NA|many|TRBJ2-5|TRBV7-7
CASSLGRGEETQYF
TGTGCCAGCAGCTTAGGGCGAGGGGAAGAGACCCAGTACTTC
>NA|many|TRBJ2-3|TRBV12-3/TRBV12-4
CASSFGRGSTDTQYF
TGTGCCAGCAGTTTCGGGCGGGGTAGCACAGATACGCAGTATTTT
>NA|many|TRBJ2-2|TRBV24-1
CATSDFTGSTGELFF
TGTGCCACCAGTGATTTCACAGGGAGCACCGGGGAGCTGTTTTTT
>TRBD1|many|TRBJ2-2|TRBV5-1
CASSLTGAGTGELFF
TGCGCCAGCAGCCTGACAGGGGCGGGGACCGGGGAGCTGTTTTTT
>TRBD1|few|TRBJ2-3|TRBV7-9
CASSPGGAADTQYF
TGTGCCAGCAGCCCAGGGGGAGCGGCAGATACGCAGTATTTT
>NA|many|TRBJ2-1|TRBV27
CASVPDLQTAEQFF
TGTGCCAGCGTCCCGGATCTTCAGACAGCCGAGCAGTTCTTC
>NA|few|TRBJ1-4|TRBV6-1
CASGWGAGREKLFF
TGTGCCAGCGGATGGGGCGCCGGGAGGGAAAAACTGTTTTTT
>NA|many|TRBJ2-4|TRBV4-3
CASNQGVGAGNIQYF
TGCGCCAGCAACCAAGGGGTTGGGGCTGGTAACATTCAGTACTTC
>NA|NA|TRBJ2-5|TRBV13
CASSLGRGGGQETQYF
TGTGCCAGCAGCCTAGGAAGGGGGGGTGGCCAAGAGACCCAGTACTTC
>TRBD1|NA|TRBJ2-5|TRBV27
CASTLKGTGRGTQYF
TGTGCCAGCACCCTGAAGGGGACAGGGAGGGGGACCCAGTACTTC
>TRBD2|few|TRBJ2-3|TRBV10-3
CAISVERGGTDTQYF
TGTGCCATCAGTGTAGAGCGGGGAGGCACAGATACGCAGTATTTT
>NA|NA|TRBJ1-1|TRBV19
CASSTPQGNTEAFF
TGTGCCAGTAGTACGCCTCAGGGGAACACTGAAGCTTTCTTT
>NA|many|TRBJ1-1|TRBV6-1
CASSERHLRAFF
TGTGCCAGCAGTGAACGGCACCTGAGGGCTTTCTTT
>TRBD2|many|TRBJ2-1|TRBV4-2
CASRASGSHNEQFF
TGTGCCAGCAGGGCTAGCGGGAGCCACAATGAGCAGTTCTTC
>NA|many|TRBJ2-1|TRBV12-3/TRBV12-4
CASSFTGQSYNEQFF
TGTGCCAGCAGCTTCACCGGGCAATCCTACAATGAGCAGTTCTTC
>TRBD1|NA|TRBJ1-1|TRBV7-2
CASSLKTGGTEAFF
TGTGCCAGCAGCTTAAAGACAGGGGGCACTGAAGCTTTCTTT
>NA|few|TRBJ2-3|TRBV12-3/TRBV12-4
CASSSQGVDTQYF
TGTGCCAGCAGCTCCCAAGGGGTGGATACGCAGTATTTT
>NA|many|TRBJ1-3|TRBV20-1
CSADDGGRENTIYF
TGCAGTGCTGACGATGGGGGGAGGGAAAACACCATATATTTT
>NA|NA|TRBJ2-2|TRBV30
CAQGLYGNTGELFF
TGTGCCCAAGGATTATACGGGAACACCGGGGAGCTGTTTTTT
>NA|many|TRBJ2-2|TRBV5-1
CASSLASRNTGELFF
TGCGCCAGCAGCTTGGCTAGCAGGAACACCGGGGAGCTGTTTTTT
>TRBD1|NA|TRBJ1-2|TRBV4-2
CASSQDPGGMGGYGYTF
TGTGCCAGCAGCCAAGATCCAGGGGGAATGGGGGGCTATGGCTACACCTTC
>TRBD1|NA|TRBJ2-1|TRBV5-1
CASSLRTGGLGRGEFF
TGCGCCAGCAGCTTACGCACAGGGGGTTTGGGGCGGGGTGAGTTCTTC
>TRBD2|few|TRBJ2-7|TRBV20-1
CSALLAGGPHEQYF
TGCAGTGCTTTACTAGCGGGAGGGCCCCACGAGCAGTACTTC
>TRBD1|few|TRBJ2-6|TRBV6-5
CASSYFDRAGANVLTF
TGTGCCAGCAGTTACTTCGACAGGGCTGGGGCCAACGTCCTGACTTTC
>NA|many|TRBJ1-5|TRBV27
CASSRGDGNQPQHF
TGTGCCAGCAGCCGAGGTGATGGCAATCAGCCCCAGCATTTT
>TRBD1|many|TRBJ2-3|TRBV5-1
CASSYRDSTDTQYF
TGCGCCAGCAGCTACCGGGACAGTACAGATACGCAGTATTTT
>TRBD2|many|TRBJ2-3|TRBV12-3/TRBV12-4
CASSLRLAVGDTQYF
TGTGCCAGCAGTTTAAGGCTAGCGGTGGGGGATACGCAGTATTTT
>NA|NA|TRBJ2-7|TRBV5-1
CARSLEALHEQYF
TGCGCCCGCAGCTTGGAGGCTCTCCACGAGCAGTACTTC
>NA|NA|TRBJ1-5|TRBV27
CATPKWVGNQPQHF
TGTGCCACCCCGAAGTGGGTCGGCAATCAGCCCCAGCATTTT
>NA|NA|TRBJ1-1|TRBV10-3
CAITPGEGLGIYTEAFF
TGTGCCATCACCCCCGGCGAAGGTTTGGGGATCTACACTGAAGCTTTCTTT
>NA|many|TRBJ1-2|TRBV12-3/TRBV12-4
CASADLQESLYFGYTF
TGTGCCAGCGCTGACCTACAGGAATCCCTATATTTTGGCTACACCTTC
>NA|many|TRBJ1-1|TRBV14
CASSHRVSTEAFF
TGTGCCAGCAGCCACAGGGTTTCGACTGAAGCTTTCTTT
>NA|many|TRBJ1-1|TRBV29-1
CTAKPQGMNTEAFF
TGCACCGCCAAGCCCCAGGGCATGAACACTGAAGCTTTCTTT
>NA|many|TRBJ1-4|TRBV28
CASSLSRSAGHEKLFF
TGTGCCAGCAGTTTATCTCGGAGCGCAGGGCATGAAAAACTGTTTTTT
>NA|few|TRBJ1-2|TRBV4-1
CASSQARGYYGYTF
TGCGCCAGCAGCCAGGCCCGGGGGTACTATGGCTACACCTTC
>TRBD2|NA|TRBJ2-1|TRBV9
CASSPPGTSASNEQFF
TGTGCCAGCAGCCCCCCCGGGACTAGCGCCTCCAATGAGCAGTTCTTC
>TRBD2|many|TRBJ2-7|TRBV5-1
CASSLPSGSSSYEQYF
TGCGCCAGCAGCTTGCCTAGCGGGAGTTCATCCTACGAGCAGTACTTC
>TRBD1|NA|TRBJ1-5|TRBV6-5
CASSRSLKQLTWTGQGAGQPQHF
TGTGCCAGCTCCCGTAGCCTCAAGCAGTTAACTTGGACCGGACAGGGGGCTGGGCAGCCCCAGCATTTT